The entry below gives a single T cell receptor beta chain sequence along with its context. This entry belongs to a study of blood T cell repertoires in COVID-19. Using immunoSEQ multiplex PCR, the repertoire was profiled, and TCRdb retains in-frame clones only, with some absent. Here the sample spans 95,000 to 150,000 clones, just over 85% being singletons. Germline lookup yields CDR1 LGHNT and CDR2 FRNRAP. Trimming shortened V by 0 bases and J by 0 bases, and 9 bases separated the two germline ends. The CDR3 runs to 17 residues. What was sequenced was peripheral blood. This clonotype originated in a man aged 40-50 years with acute or convalescent COVID-19. The gene calls are TRBV12-5 and TRBJ1-6; no clear D gene. The DNA of the CDR3 is TGTGCTAGTGGTTTGGTCCGGGAGGCCTCCTATAATTCACCCCTCCACTTT. Residues: CASGLVREASYNSPLHF.